This T cell receptor (beta chain) is drawn from a study of T cells in Graves' hyperthyroidism and ophthalmopathy (dated by TCRdb to about 2019). A note on the overall study: Peripheral blood was collected at initial diagnosis, before any treatment. To identify distinguishing TCR V-J signatures, a discovery cohort of 95 to 100 patients was used, comprising 40 to 45 with Graves' ophthalmopathy and 55 to 65 with stable Graves' hyperthyroidism. Prospective prediction of ophthalmopathy was tested in an independent validation cohort of some 19 hyperthyroidism patients and 15 to 17 patients who later progressed to ophthalmopathy. The 100 discovery patients were divided at random into training and test sets in a 7:3 ratio. The study also compared thyroid tissue and blood T-cell repertoires from over 5 Graves' hyperthyroidism patients. After blood sampling, hyperthyroidism patients were treated with methimazole at a starting dose of 30 mg daily, and ophthalmopathy patients were treated with high-dose intravenous methylprednisolone. The paper describes TCR Vbeta CDR3 sequencing of 140 or so peripheral blood samples, made up of 43 ophthalmopathy patients, over 70 hyperthyroidism patients and approximately 17 progressor patients.

General conclusions and limits of the study: No statistical method was used to fix the sample size in advance, and group allocation was not hidden from the investigators. In cross-validation, a model built on a 13 V-J signature told ophthalmopathy apart from stable hyperthyroidism with roughly 87% sensitivity and about 81% specificity, and in testing the same model reached 80%/75%. Most expanded thyroid clonotypes (frequency above 0.001) were also detected in blood, suggesting blood repertoires may reflect thyroid immune responses. In validation, progression to ophthalmopathy was predicted by the model with 70% to 71% sensitivity and about 72% specificity, a median of approximately 6.5 months before onset.

The TCR beta CDR3 regions were amplified from the RNA transcripts. The TCR CDR3 was subjected to a first round of RT-PCR using the HTBI primer set and the Qiagen OneStep RT-PCR kit. A second multiplex PCR round built the libraries, followed by size selection and purification. The libraries were sequenced on an Illumina HiSeq2000 using paired-end 100 bp reads. Regarding the original processing steps: SOAPnuke was used to process the raw data, throwing out any read that contained adapters or uncalled bases, had a mean Phred below 15, or lacked an exact constant-primer or identifier match. High-quality paired reads were merged with COPE v1.2.5, and unique nucleotide sequences were defined as clonotypes. Clonotypes were aligned to IMGT TRBV, TRBD and TRBJ reference segments using MiTCR v1.1. Only V-J combinations with frequency above 0.0001, covering 99% to 99.2% of repertoires, were analysed. The TCS score was defined as F50 (clonal expansion) divided by E x V (chaos), with BLOSUM62-based TCRdist calculated between CDR3 peptides within each V-J. Welch's t-statistics and random forest reduced some 510 V-J features to under 15, which were used in a naive Bayes classifier (R e1071). Using fastp at Q25 and MiXCR, TCRdb reprocessed the public reads and kept productive beta chains. Each entry is one CDR3 protein sequence, shown with its most common DNA and genes. These V and J calls are TCRdb output, not the study's own analysis. The sample has fewer than 850,000 distinct CDR3 sequences on record, roughly a sixth of them singletons. The ten most abundant clones make up about 16% of the sample.

With respect to this clonotype: Which antigen it targets is not known. No base-level quality is on record; no much larger clone is a single base apart.

Graves' hyperthyroidism was defined as stable when no progression to ophthalmopathy occurred over 18 months of follow-up. Hyperthyroidism patients were aged 18 to 65 years and newly diagnosed, with disease duration of less than 2 months. Any patient with an uncontrolled infection, another autoimmune disease, pregnancy or lactation was excluded. Diagnoses relied on clinical symptoms, serum thyroxine and TRAb, thyroid ultrasound and orbital computed tomography. PBMCs were separated from 10 ml of fresh peripheral blood using Ficoll-Paque density gradient centrifugation. Total RNA was extracted using Trizol reagent, and RNA quality was assessed on an Agilent 2100 Bioanalyzer. The TCR was taken from a middle-aged man with Graves' hyperthyroidism. The sequencing sample was made of blood.

The sequenced DNA: TGCAGCGTCCAGCAGGGGTACGAGCAGTACTTC. Its product reads: CSVQQGYEQYF. This chain joins TRBV29-1 to TRBJ2-7; a tentative D call is TRBD1 (6 bases match). Looking up the germline V gene yields CDR1 SQVTM and CDR2 ANQGSEA. The junction carries 10 bases between V and J, which are trimmed by 6 bases and 4 bases respectively. Its CDR3 holds 11 amino acids, cysteine through phenylalanine. This entry keeps only the CDR3 DNA: 33 bases, framed from base 1.